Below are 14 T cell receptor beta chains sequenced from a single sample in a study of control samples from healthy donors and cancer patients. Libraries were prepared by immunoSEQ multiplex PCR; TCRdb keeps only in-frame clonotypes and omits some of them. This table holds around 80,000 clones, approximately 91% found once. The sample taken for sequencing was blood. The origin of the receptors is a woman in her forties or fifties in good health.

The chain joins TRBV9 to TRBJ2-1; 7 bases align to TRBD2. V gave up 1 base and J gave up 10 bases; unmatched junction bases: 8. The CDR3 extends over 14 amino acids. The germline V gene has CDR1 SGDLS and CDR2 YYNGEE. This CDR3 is CASSVRGDSKEQFF. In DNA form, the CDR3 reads TGTGCCAGCAGCGTACGGGGGGACTCAAAAGAGCAGTTCTTC.

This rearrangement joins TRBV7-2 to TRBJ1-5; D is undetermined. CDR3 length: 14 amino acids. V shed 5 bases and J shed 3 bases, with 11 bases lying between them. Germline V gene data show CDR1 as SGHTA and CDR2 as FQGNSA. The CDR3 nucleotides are TGTGCCAGCAGCCCGAAAAGCTTCAATCAGCCCCAGCATTTT. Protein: CASSPKSFNQPQHF.

CDR3 protein: CASSQDSSHSTDTQYF. The CDR3 coding sequence is TGTGCCAGCAGCCAAGATTCGTCGCATAGCACAGATACGCAGTATTTT. The J gene is TRBJ2-3, the V gene TRBV4-2; D is uncertain. Germline values: CDR1 LGHNA, CDR2 YNFKEQ. With 0 bases removed from V and 0 bases from J, the gap between germline ends came to 10 bases. The CDR3 contains 16 residues.

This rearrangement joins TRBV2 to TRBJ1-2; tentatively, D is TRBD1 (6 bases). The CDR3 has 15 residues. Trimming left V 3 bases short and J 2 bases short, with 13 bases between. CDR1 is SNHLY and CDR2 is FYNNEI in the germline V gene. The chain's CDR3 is CASSDRGRRNYGYTF. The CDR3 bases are TGTGCCAGCAGTGACAGGGGAAGGCGGAACTATGGCTACACCTTC.

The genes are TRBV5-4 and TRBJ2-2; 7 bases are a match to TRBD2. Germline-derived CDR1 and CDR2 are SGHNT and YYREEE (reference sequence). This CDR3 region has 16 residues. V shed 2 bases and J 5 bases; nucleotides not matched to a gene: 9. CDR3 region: CASSLYGGGRTGELFF. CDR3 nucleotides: TGTGCCAGCAGCTTATACGGCGGGGGTAGGACCGGGGAGCTGTTTTTT.

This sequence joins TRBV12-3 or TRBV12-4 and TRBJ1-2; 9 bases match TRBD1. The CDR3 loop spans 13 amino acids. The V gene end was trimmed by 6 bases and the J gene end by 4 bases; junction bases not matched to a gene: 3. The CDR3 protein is CASSYRGRYGYTF. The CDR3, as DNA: TGTGCCAGCAGCTACAGGGGGCGCTATGGCTACACCTTC.

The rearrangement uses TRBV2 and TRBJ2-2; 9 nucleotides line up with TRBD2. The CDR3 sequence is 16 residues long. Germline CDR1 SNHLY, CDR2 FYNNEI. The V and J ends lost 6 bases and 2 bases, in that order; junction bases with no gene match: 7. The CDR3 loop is CASRSLAGLNTGELFF. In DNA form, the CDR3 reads TGTGCCAGCAGATCCCTAGCGGGGCTTAACACCGGGGAGCTGTTTTTT.

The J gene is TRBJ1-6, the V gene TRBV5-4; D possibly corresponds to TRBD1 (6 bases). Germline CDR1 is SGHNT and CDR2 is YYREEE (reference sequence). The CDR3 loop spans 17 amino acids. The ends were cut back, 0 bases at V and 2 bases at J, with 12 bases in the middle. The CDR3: CASSLDSGTTYNSPLHF. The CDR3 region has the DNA TGTGCCAGCAGCTTGGATTCCGGGACAACCTATAATTCACCCCTCCACTTT.

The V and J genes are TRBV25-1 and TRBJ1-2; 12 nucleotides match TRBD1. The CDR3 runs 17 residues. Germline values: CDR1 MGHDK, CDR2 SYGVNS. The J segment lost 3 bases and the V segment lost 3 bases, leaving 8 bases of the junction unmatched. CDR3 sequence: CASSEIGGQGAYYGYTF. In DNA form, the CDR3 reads TGTGCCAGCAGTGAGATAGGGGGACAGGGGGCCTACTATGGCTACACCTTC.

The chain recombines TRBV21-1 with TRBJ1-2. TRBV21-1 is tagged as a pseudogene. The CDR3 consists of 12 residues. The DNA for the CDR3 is TGTGCCAGCAGCAAACGGATTTGTGGCTACACCTTC. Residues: CASSKRICGYTF.

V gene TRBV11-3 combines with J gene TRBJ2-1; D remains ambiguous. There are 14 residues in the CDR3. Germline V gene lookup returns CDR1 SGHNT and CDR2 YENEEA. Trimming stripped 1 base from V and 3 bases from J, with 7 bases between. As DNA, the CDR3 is TGTGCCAGCAGCTTAGGGTCACACTACAATGAGCAGTTCTTC. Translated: CASSLGSHYNEQFF. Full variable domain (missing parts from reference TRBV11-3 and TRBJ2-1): EAGVVQSPRYKIIEKKQPVAFWCNPISGHNTLYWYLQNLGQGPELLIRYENEEAVDDSQLPKDRFSAERLKGVDSTLKIQPAELGDSAVYLCASSLGSHYNEQFFGPGTRLTVL.

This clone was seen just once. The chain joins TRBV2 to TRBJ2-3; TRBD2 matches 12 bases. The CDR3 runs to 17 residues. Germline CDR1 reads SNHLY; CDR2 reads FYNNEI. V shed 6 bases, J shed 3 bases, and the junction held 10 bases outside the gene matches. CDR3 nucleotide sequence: TGTGCCAGCAGGCCGGGACTAGCGGGTGGTCGGACAGATACGCAGTATTTT. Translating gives CASRPGLAGGRTDTQYF.

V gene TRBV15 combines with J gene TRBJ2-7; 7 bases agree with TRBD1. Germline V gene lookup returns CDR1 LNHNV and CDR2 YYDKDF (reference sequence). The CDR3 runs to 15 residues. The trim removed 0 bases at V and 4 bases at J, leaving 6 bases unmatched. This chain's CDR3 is CATSRETGKNYEQYF. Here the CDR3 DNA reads TGTGCCACCAGCAGAGAGACAGGGAAAAATTACGAGCAGTACTTC.

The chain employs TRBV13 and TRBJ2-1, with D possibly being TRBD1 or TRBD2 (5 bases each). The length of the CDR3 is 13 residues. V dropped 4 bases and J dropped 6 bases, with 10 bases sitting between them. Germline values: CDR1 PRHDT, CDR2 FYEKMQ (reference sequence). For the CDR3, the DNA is TGTGCCAGCAGCTCGGGACGGAGCAATGAGCAGTTCTTC. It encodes CASSSGRSNEQFF.